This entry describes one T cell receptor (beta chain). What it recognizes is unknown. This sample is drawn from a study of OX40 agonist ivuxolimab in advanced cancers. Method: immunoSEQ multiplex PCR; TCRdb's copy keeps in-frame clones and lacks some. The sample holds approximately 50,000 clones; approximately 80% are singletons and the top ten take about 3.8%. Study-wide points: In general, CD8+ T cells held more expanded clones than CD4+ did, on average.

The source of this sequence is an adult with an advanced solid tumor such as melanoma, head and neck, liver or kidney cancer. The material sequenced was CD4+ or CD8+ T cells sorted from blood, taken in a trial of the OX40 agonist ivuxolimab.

CDR3 sequence (DNA): TGTGCCAGTAGTATATTTCGGACAGGGGGCAACGAGCAGTACTTC. This sequence encodes CASSIFRTGGNEQYF. The chain uses TRBV19 and TRBJ2-7, with TRBD1 matching 11 bases. Trimming at V came to 2 bases and at J to 5 bases, leaving 5 bases not matched to a gene. This CDR3 comprises 15 residues. Germline CDR1 reads LNHDA; CDR2 reads SQIVND (reference sequence).